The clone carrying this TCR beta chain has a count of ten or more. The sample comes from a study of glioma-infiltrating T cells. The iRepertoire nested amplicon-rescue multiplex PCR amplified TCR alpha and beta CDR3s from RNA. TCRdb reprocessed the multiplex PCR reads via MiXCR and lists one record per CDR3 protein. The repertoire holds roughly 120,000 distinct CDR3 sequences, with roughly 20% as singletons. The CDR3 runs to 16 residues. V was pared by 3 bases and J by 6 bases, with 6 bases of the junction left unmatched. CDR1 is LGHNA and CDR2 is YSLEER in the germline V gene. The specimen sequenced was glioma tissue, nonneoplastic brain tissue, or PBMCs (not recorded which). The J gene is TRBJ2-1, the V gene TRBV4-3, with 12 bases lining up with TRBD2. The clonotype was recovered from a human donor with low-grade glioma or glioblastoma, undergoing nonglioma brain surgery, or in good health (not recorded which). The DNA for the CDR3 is TGCGCCAGCAGCCAGGCGGGACTAGCGGGCCCCAATGAGCAGTTCTTC. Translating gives CASSQAGLAGPNEQFF.